Listed below are T cell receptor beta chains from one sample, sequenced in a study of T cell responses to AZD1222 COVID-19 vaccine. The data were produced by immunoSEQ multiplex PCR, yet TCRdb's version contains in-frame clones alone and is incomplete. The table records approximately 100,000 clones, about 89% of them present only once. This sample comprised peripheral blood, obtained on day 0 of AZD1222 vaccination. These receptors were obtained from an adult in good health. Both conserved end residues are part of each CDR3. The D gene is left open where the match is weak. The size of a clone is reported for some rows only, either as once, few or many, or as a class for expanded clones.

V gene: TRBV29-1; J gene: TRBJ1-2; clone size: -; D gene: TRBD1; CDR3 DNA: TGCAGCGTCCGACAGGGGAGTAATGGCTACACCTTC; CDR3 protein: CSVRQGSNGYTF
V gene: TRBV24-1; J gene: TRBJ1-1; clone size: once; D gene: TRBD1; CDR3 DNA: TGTGCCACCAGTGATCTTACCAAGGACAGGGGAGCTTTCTTT; CDR3 protein: CATSDLTKDRGAFF
V gene: TRBV27; J gene: TRBJ2-7; clone size: -; D gene: -; CDR3 DNA: TGTGCCAGCAGTTTGTTCCCAGCGGCATCCTACGAGCAGTACTTC; CDR3 protein: CASSLFPAASYEQYF
V gene: TRBV5-1; J gene: TRBJ1-4; clone size: -; D gene: -; CDR3 DNA: TGCGCCAGCACCGGTGACAGCACTGCAACTAATGAAAAACTGTTTTTT; CDR3 protein: CASTGDSTATNEKLFF
V gene: TRBV7-2; J gene: TRBJ1-1; clone size: -; D gene: -; CDR3 DNA: TGTGCCAGCAGCACGGGACGGGTGAACACTGAAGCTTTCTTT; CDR3 protein: CASSTGRVNTEAFF
V gene: TRBV6-5; J gene: TRBJ2-5; clone size: -; D gene: -; CDR3 DNA: TGTGCCAGCAGTTACTTTGACCAAGAGACCCAGTACTTC; CDR3 protein: CASSYFDQETQYF
V gene: TRBV5-1; J gene: TRBJ1-1; clone size: -; D gene: TRBD1; CDR3 DNA: TGCGCCAGCAGCTTGGGAACCGGGACAGGGAATACTGAAGCTTTCTTT; CDR3 protein: CASSLGTGTGNTEAFF
V gene: TRBV24-1; J gene: TRBJ2-2; clone size: -; D gene: TRBD2; CDR3 DNA: TGTGCCACCAGTGACCCGGGGGGAAAATACGCCGGGGAGCTGTTTTTT; CDR3 protein: CATSDPGGKYAGELFF
V gene: TRBV11-3; J gene: TRBJ2-1; clone size: -; D gene: -; CDR3 DNA: TGTGCCAGCAGCTTAGGACTTGGAGTCCAGTTCTTC; CDR3 protein: CASSLGLGVQFF
V gene: TRBV3-1/TRBV3-2; J gene: TRBJ1-1; clone size: -; D gene: -; CDR3 DNA: TGTGCCAGCAGCCAAGATAGCTCAGTCATTGAAGCTTTCTTT; CDR3 protein: CASSQDSSVIEAFF
V gene: TRBV5-1; J gene: TRBJ1-2; clone size: -; D gene: TRBD1; CDR3 DNA: TGCGCCAGCAGCTTGGATGGACAGGGGGCGGAAGGCTACACCTTC; CDR3 protein: CASSLDGQGAEGYTF
V gene: TRBV3-1/TRBV3-2; J gene: TRBJ2-3; clone size: -; D gene: -; CDR3 DNA: TGTGCCAGCAGCCGCGGGACTCGAGATACGCAGTATTTT; CDR3 protein: CASSRGTRDTQYF
V gene: TRBV5-4; J gene: TRBJ2-7; clone size: -; D gene: -; CDR3 DNA: TGTGCCAGCAGCTTGGCTCAGGGAGTGGGGGAGCAGTACTTC; CDR3 protein: CASSLAQGVGEQYF
V gene: TRBV9; J gene: TRBJ2-3; clone size: -; D gene: TRBD1; CDR3 DNA: TGTGCCAGCAGCGTAGACGAAGGACAGGGTCGCGATACGCAGTATTTT; CDR3 protein: CASSVDEGQGRDTQYF
V gene: TRBV14; J gene: TRBJ1-3; clone size: -; D gene: -; CDR3 DNA: TGTGCCAGCAGCCAAGATAGGGATTCAGGAAACACCATATATTTT; CDR3 protein: CASSQDRDSGNTIYF
V gene: TRBV5-1; J gene: TRBJ1-1; clone size: -; D gene: -; CDR3 DNA: TGCGCCAGCAGCCTAATGTGGGGGACGGAAGCTTTCTTT; CDR3 protein: CASSLMWGTEAFF
V gene: TRBV7-4; J gene: TRBJ2-7; clone size: -; D gene: -; CDR3 DNA: TGTGCCAGCAGCCATAAATTCTACGAGCAGTACTTC; CDR3 protein: CASSHKFYEQYF
V gene: TRBV28; J gene: TRBJ2-7; clone size: -; D gene: -; CDR3 DNA: TGTGCCAGCAGTCCCTATCGGACCCGGTCCCACTACGAGCAGTACTTC; CDR3 protein: CASSPYRTRSHYEQYF
V gene: TRBV5-1; J gene: TRBJ2-3; clone size: -; D gene: -; CDR3 DNA: TGCGCCAGCAGCTTGGAGGGACAACGACCAGATACGCAGTATTTT; CDR3 protein: CASSLEGQRPDTQYF
V gene: TRBV7-9; J gene: TRBJ2-3; clone size: -; D gene: -; CDR3 DNA: TGTGCCAGCAGCTTAGGAGAGCGAGGTACGCAGTATTTT; CDR3 protein: CASSLGERGTQYF
V gene: TRBV18; J gene: TRBJ1-1; clone size: -; D gene: -; CDR3 DNA: TGTGCCAGCTCACCAAGGCAGGGTGAGGCTTTCTTT; CDR3 protein: CASSPRQGEAFF
V gene: TRBV5-1; J gene: TRBJ2-2; clone size: -; D gene: -; CDR3 DNA: TGCGCCAGCAGCCCGAGGGCCGGCCTGAACACCGGGGAGCTGTTTTTT; CDR3 protein: CASSPRAGLNTGELFF
V gene: TRBV5-1; J gene: TRBJ1-1; clone size: -; D gene: TRBD1; CDR3 DNA: TGCGCCAGCAGCGAGGACAGGGATAGGAGCACTGAAGCTTTCTTT; CDR3 protein: CASSEDRDRSTEAFF
V gene: TRBV28; J gene: TRBJ2-7; clone size: once; D gene: -; CDR3 DNA: TGTGCCAGCAGTTTATGGGGCACACAGTACGAGCAGTACTTC; CDR3 protein: CASSLWGTQYEQYF
V gene: TRBV24-1; J gene: TRBJ2-1; clone size: -; D gene: TRBD1; CDR3 DNA: TGTGCCACCAGTGGGGACAGGGGAGGAGAGCAGTTCTTC; CDR3 protein: CATSGDRGGEQFF
V gene: TRBV5-1; J gene: TRBJ2-3; clone size: -; D gene: -; CDR3 DNA: TGCGCCAGCAGCTTGAATATAGGAAGGGGCATCCGCACAGATACGCAGTATTTT; CDR3 protein: CASSLNIGRGIRTDTQYF
V gene: TRBV2; J gene: TRBJ2-5; clone size: -; D gene: -; CDR3 DNA: TGTGCCAGCAGTTTCCAGGGTGAAGGGACCCAGTACTTC; CDR3 protein: CASSFQGEGTQYF
V gene: TRBV28; J gene: TRBJ1-3; clone size: -; D gene: -; CDR3 DNA: TGTGCCAGCACCGATACGACAGGTCCCTCTGGAAACACCATATATTTT; CDR3 protein: CASTDTTGPSGNTIYF
V gene: TRBV29-1; J gene: TRBJ2-7; clone size: many; D gene: -; CDR3 DNA: TGCAGCGTTGAATCCAACGGGGAGCAGTACTTC; CDR3 protein: CSVESNGEQYF
V gene: TRBV15; J gene: TRBJ1-1; clone size: -; D gene: TRBD1; CDR3 DNA: TGTGCCACGTCGAACGGGGACAGGGGGACTGAAGCTTTCTTT; CDR3 protein: CATSNGDRGTEAFF
V gene: TRBV28; J gene: TRBJ2-1; clone size: -; D gene: TRBD1; CDR3 DNA: TGTGCCAGCCGACAGGGGGCGGCCTACAATGAGCAGTTCTTC; CDR3 protein: CASRQGAAYNEQFF
V gene: TRBV6-1; J gene: TRBJ2-7; clone size: -; D gene: TRBD2; CDR3 DNA: TGTGCCAGCAGTGAAGCTAGGACTAGCGACTACGAGCAGTACTTC; CDR3 protein: CASSEARTSDYEQYF
V gene: TRBV10-3; J gene: TRBJ1-1; clone size: -; D gene: -; CDR3 DNA: TGTGCCATCAAGAGAGAAGACGGCGCAGAAGCTTTCTTT; CDR3 protein: CAIKREDGAEAFF
V gene: TRBV5-8; J gene: TRBJ1-4; clone size: -; D gene: TRBD1; CDR3 DNA: TGTGCCAGCAGCTCCCGGGACAGAAATGAAAAACTGTTTTTT; CDR3 protein: CASSSRDRNEKLFF
V gene: TRBV2; J gene: TRBJ1-2; clone size: once; D gene: TRBD1; CDR3 DNA: TGTGCCAGCAGTGATCCGACAGGGTTCGACACCTTC; CDR3 protein: CASSDPTGFDTF
V gene: TRBV5-1; J gene: TRBJ2-2; clone size: -; D gene: -; CDR3 DNA: TGCGCCAGCAGCTTGGGGCAGCAGGGGGAGCTGTTTTTT; CDR3 protein: CASSLGQQGELFF
V gene: TRBV18; J gene: TRBJ2-1; clone size: -; D gene: -; CDR3 DNA: TGTGCCAGCTCACCAACCGCCAATGAGCAGTTCTTC; CDR3 protein: CASSPTANEQFF
V gene: TRBV5-6; J gene: TRBJ2-1; clone size: -; D gene: -; CDR3 DNA: TGTGCCAGCGGCCTAACGGGGGATTACAATGAGCAGTTCTTC; CDR3 protein: CASGLTGDYNEQFF
V gene: TRBV5-1; J gene: TRBJ2-3; clone size: -; D gene: TRBD2; CDR3 DNA: TGCGCCAGCAGCGGGCTAGCGGGAGCGAGCACAGATACGCAGTATTTT; CDR3 protein: CASSGLAGASTDTQYF
V gene: TRBV4-2; J gene: TRBJ2-1; clone size: -; D gene: TRBD2; CDR3 DNA: TGTGCCAGCAGCCAACTGACCGGGACTAGTGCCGCGTATGAGCAGTTCTTC; CDR3 protein: CASSQLTGTSAAYEQFF
V gene: TRBV5-4; J gene: TRBJ1-2; clone size: -; D gene: -; CDR3 DNA: TGTGCCAGCAGCCTCCGGGACGGAAACTATGGCTACACCTTC; CDR3 protein: CASSLRDGNYGYTF
V gene: TRBV18; J gene: TRBJ1-3; clone size: -; D gene: TRBD1; CDR3 DNA: TGTGCCAGCTCACCTCAGGGACAGGGAAGTGGAAACACCATATATTTT; CDR3 protein: CASSPQGQGSGNTIYF
V gene: TRBV29-1; J gene: TRBJ2-1; clone size: -; D gene: TRBD2; CDR3 DNA: TGCAGTTCACTTCAGGGTAGCGGGGGCATTGAGCAGTTCTTC; CDR3 protein: CSSLQGSGGIEQFF
V gene: TRBV4-1; J gene: TRBJ2-7; clone size: few; D gene: -; CDR3 DNA: TGCGCCAGCAGCCAGACCCAGACTTGGGGCAAGGACGAGCAGTACTTC; CDR3 protein: CASSQTQTWGKDEQYF
V gene: TRBV27; J gene: TRBJ1-1; clone size: -; D gene: -; CDR3 DNA: TGTGCCAGCAGTTTATCGGGGGGCACTGAAGCTTTCTTT; CDR3 protein: CASSLSGGTEAFF
V gene: TRBV28; J gene: TRBJ1-1; clone size: once; D gene: -; CDR3 DNA: TGTGCCAGCAGTGTACCGGGACGGTCGAACACTGAAGCTTTCTTT; CDR3 protein: CASSVPGRSNTEAFF
V gene: TRBV11-2; J gene: TRBJ2-3; clone size: -; D gene: -; CDR3 DNA: TGTGCCAGCAGCTTAGGGGGGGCCCTAGCAGATACGCAGTATTTT; CDR3 protein: CASSLGGALADTQYF
V gene: TRBV5-3; J gene: TRBJ1-3; clone size: -; D gene: TRBD1; CDR3 DNA: TGTGCCAGAAGCTTCGGGACAGCTCCTTTAGGAAACACCATATATTTT; CDR3 protein: CARSFGTAPLGNTIYF
V gene: TRBV4-2; J gene: TRBJ1-5; clone size: -; D gene: -; CDR3 DNA: TGTGCCAGCAGCCAAGGGACAGCTACCGACCAGCCCCAGCATTTT; CDR3 protein: CASSQGTATDQPQHF
V gene: TRBV19; J gene: TRBJ2-2; clone size: -; D gene: TRBD2; CDR3 DNA: TGTGCCAGTAGTTTCGTAGCGGGAGCCGGGGAGCTGTTTTTT; CDR3 protein: CASSFVAGAGELFF
V gene: TRBV18; J gene: TRBJ2-3; clone size: -; D gene: -; CDR3 DNA: TGTGCCAGCTCACCTCTACTGGACAGTGGGGGAGCAGATACGCAGTATTTT; CDR3 protein: CASSPLLDSGGADTQYF
V gene: TRBV27; J gene: TRBJ1-2; clone size: -; D gene: -; CDR3 DNA: TGTGCCAGCACCTCAAGTCTGGGGGCCAATGGCTACACCTTC; CDR3 protein: CASTSSLGANGYTF
V gene: TRBV21-1; J gene: TRBJ2-3; clone size: -; D gene: -; CDR3 DNA: TGTGCCAGCAGACAGGACAAGAGAGATACGCAGTATTTT; CDR3 protein: CASRQDKRDTQYF
V gene: TRBV27; J gene: TRBJ1-2; clone size: few; D gene: TRBD1; CDR3 DNA: TGTGCCAGCAGTTTACTGGGACAGGCTGGCTACACCTTC; CDR3 protein: CASSLLGQAGYTF
V gene: TRBV20-1; J gene: TRBJ2-3; clone size: few; D gene: -; CDR3 DNA: TGCAGTGCTAGTGGGACCGGGGGTTTGGCGGGGTTCCTCTTCGGCACAGATACGCAGTATTTT; CDR3 protein: CSASGTGGLAGFLFGTDTQYF
V gene: TRBV11-3; J gene: TRBJ2-6; clone size: -; D gene: -; CDR3 DNA: TGTGCCAGCAGCTTAGATTCGATTGGGGGTGGTGGGGCCAACGTCCTGACTTTC; CDR3 protein: CASSLDSIGGGGANVLTF
V gene: TRBV6-5; J gene: TRBJ1-6; clone size: -; D gene: -; CDR3 DNA: TGTGCCAGCAGTTACGCCGCACAGGGCGGTTCACCCCTCCACTTT; CDR3 protein: CASSYAAQGGSPLHF
V gene: TRBV5-1; J gene: TRBJ2-7; clone size: -; D gene: -; CDR3 DNA: TGCGCCAGCAGCTTCACTGACGGGCTGTCCTACGAGCAGTACTTC; CDR3 protein: CASSFTDGLSYEQYF
V gene: TRBV28; J gene: TRBJ1-1; clone size: -; D gene: TRBD1; CDR3 DNA: TGTGCCAGCAGTCCCGGGACAGGGAACACTGAAGCTTTCTTT; CDR3 protein: CASSPGTGNTEAFF
V gene: TRBV19; J gene: TRBJ1-1; clone size: few; D gene: -; CDR3 DNA: TGTGCCAGTCAATCTTACACTGAAGCTTTCTTT; CDR3 protein: CASQSYTEAFF